The next 4 T cell receptor beta chains were all read from a single sample in a study of T cell changes during pregnancy in multiple sclerosis. Measured with immunoSEQ multiplex PCR; TCRdb has only the in-frame clones, and not every one. The sample holds over 60,000 clones, roughly 90% seen once. The sample here was CD4+ T cells from peripheral blood mononuclear cells, taken in the third trimester of pregnancy. These TCRs come from a female donor in good health, enrolled as a control in a pregnancy study.

The genes are TRBV7-2 and TRBJ2-2; possible D gene TRBD2, 5 bases. The germline V gene encodes CDR1 SGHTA and CDR2 FQGNSA. The CDR3 is made up of 13 amino acids. Trimming removed 5 bases at V and 4 bases at J, with 8 bases between. This chain's CDR3 is CASSRGSTGELFF. The CDR3 coding sequence is TGTGCCAGCAGCCGAGGGTCCACCGGGGAGCTGTTTTTT.

With respect to this clone: A junction end diverges from the germline sequence, so it may reflect a read error. For the CDR3, the DNA is TGTGCCAGCAGTTGGGACTACCTGCAAGGGACCCAGTACTTC. Protein: CASSWDYLQGTQYF. The V gene is TRBV6-5, the J gene TRBJ2-5, with TRBD2 matching 7 bases. The germline V gene encodes CDR1 MNHEY and CDR2 SVGAGI. The CDR3 totals 14 residues.

The genes are TRBV19 and TRBJ2-7; 8 bases match TRBD1. From germline, CDR1 is LNHDA and CDR2 SQIVND (reference sequence). The V and J ends lost 4 bases and 2 bases, in that order; junction bases with no gene match: 4. This CDR3 has 14 residues. Written as DNA, the CDR3 is TGTGCCAGTAGTACCCGCAGGGGGCCCTACGAGCAGTACTTC. It specifies CASSTRRGPYEQYF.

This clone was picked up one time. V usage is TRBV2 and J usage is TRBJ1-4; the match to TRBD1 covers 7 bases. The CDR3 spans 15 residues. Germline lookup yields CDR1 SNHLY and CDR2 FYNNEI. V shed 6 bases and J 6 bases; nucleotides not matched to a gene: 10. DNA for the CDR3: TGTGCCAGCAGGAGGGACAGCCTCAGGGATGAAAAACTGTTTTTT. Its protein product is CASRRDSLRDEKLFF.